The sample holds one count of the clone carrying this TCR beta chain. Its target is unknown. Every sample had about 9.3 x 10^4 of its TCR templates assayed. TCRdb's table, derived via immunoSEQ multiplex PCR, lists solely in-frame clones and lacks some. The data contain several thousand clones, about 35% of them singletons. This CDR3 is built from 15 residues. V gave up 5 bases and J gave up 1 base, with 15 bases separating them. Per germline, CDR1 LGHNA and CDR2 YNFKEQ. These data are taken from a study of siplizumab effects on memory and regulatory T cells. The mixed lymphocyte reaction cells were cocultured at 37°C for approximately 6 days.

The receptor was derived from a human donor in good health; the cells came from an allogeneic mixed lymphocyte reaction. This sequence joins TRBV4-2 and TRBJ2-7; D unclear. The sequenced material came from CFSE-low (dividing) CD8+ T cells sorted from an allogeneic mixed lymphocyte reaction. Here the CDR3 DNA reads TGTGCCAGCAGCTTTGGATGGGCTGGTTCCTACGAGCAGTACTTC. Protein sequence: CASSFGWAGSYEQYF.